The 12 T cell receptor beta chains below come from one sample, sequenced in a study of PD-1 blockade in classical Hodgkin lymphoma. All patients relapsed after autologous stem cell transplantation, and brentuximab vedotin exposure varied. Measured with immunoSEQ multiplex PCR; TCRdb has only the in-frame clones, and not every one. The sample lists 30,000 to 45,000 clones, around 86% occurring once. The material was peripheral blood mononuclear cells (PBMCs), obtained at baseline. The receptors originated from a human donor with classical Hodgkin lymphoma.

This chain joins TRBV6-5 and TRBJ1-3; TRBD1 is a possible D gene (5 bases). Per the germline V gene, CDR1 is MNHEY and CDR2 is SVGAGI. The CDR3 has 15 residues. Trimming cost V 0 bases and J 7 bases, with 13 bases left between them. Here the CDR3 reads CASSYSWAGGNTIYF. DNA of the CDR3: TGTGCCAGCAGTTACTCGTGGGCCGGGGGGAACACCATATATTTT.

The V and J genes are TRBV2 and TRBJ1-2; the D gene is possibly TRBD1 (6 bases). The germline V and J ends were trimmed by 8 bases and 0 bases, with 13 bases remaining between them. This CDR3 region has 14 residues. CDR1 SNHLY and CDR2 FYNNEI come from the germline V gene. The DNA for the CDR3 is TGTGCCAGCCGGGGGACACCTACTAACTATGGCTACACCTTC. Its protein is CASRGTPTNYGYTF.

The chain links TRBV30 to TRBJ2-7, with a tentative D call TRBD1 (6 bases). CDR3 size: 14 residues. Germline V gene sequence: CDR1 GTSNPN, CDR2 SVGIG (reference sequence). V was shortened by 2 bases and J by 6 bases, with 17 bases between the two germline ends. CDR3 in amino acids: CAWSTTGSLAEQYF. The CDR3 DNA reads as TGTGCCTGGAGTACTACAGGGTCTTTGGCCGAGCAGTACTTC.

By its share, this clone is medium-sized (0.01 to 0.1%). V is TRBV2 and J is TRBJ1-2; TRBD1 might be the D (5 bases). CDR3 length: 13 amino acids. Trimming stripped 5 bases from V and 6 bases from J, with 13 bases between. In germline, CDR1 is SNHLY, CDR2 FYNNEI. The CDR3 protein is CASSMDGGHGYTF. The CDR3 DNA sequence: TGTGCCAGCAGTATGGACGGGGGACATGGCTACACCTTC.

The V and J genes are TRBV5-5 and TRBJ1-5; 9 bases align to TRBD1. The CDR3 sequence is 14 residues long. Germline assignment: CDR1 SGHKS and CDR2 YYEKEE (reference sequence). Losses at the gene ends were 5 bases for V and 6 bases for J; bases not matched to a gene: 6. Here the CDR3 DNA reads TGTGCCAGCAGTTCGGGACAGGGTAGTCAGCCCCAGCATTTT. This translates into CASSSGQGSQPQHF.

CDR3 protein: CASTPIRNYGYTF. The CDR3 DNA follows: TGTGCCAGCACCCCCATACGAAACTATGGCTACACCTTC. V usage is TRBV2 and J usage is TRBJ1-2, with D hard to call. The CDR3 consists of 13 residues. V was cut by 7 bases and J by 2 bases, with 11 bases left in between. Germline CDR1 is SNHLY and CDR2 is FYNNEI.

The rearrangement joins TRBV6-1 to TRBJ1-5; TRBD1 is a possible D gene (6 bases). There are 13 residues in the CDR3. V was pared by 2 bases and J by 7 bases, with 9 bases between. Per the germline V gene, CDR1 is MNHNS and CDR2 is SASEGT. The CDR3 region has the DNA TGTGCCAGCAGTGAAAGGAGGGGGCAGCCCCAGCATTTT. This encodes CASSERRGQPQHF.

The V call is TRBV11-2, the J call TRBJ2-2; possibly TRBD1 for D (6 bases). Germline V gene data show CDR1 as SGHAT and CDR2 as FQNNGV. This CDR3 contains 15 residues. V lost 6 bases to trimming and J lost 1 base, with 12 bases between them. The DNA for the CDR3 is TGTGCCAGCAGTATGATCAGGGGGAACACCGGGGAGCTGTTTTTT. Amino acid sequence: CASSMIRGNTGELFF.

This clone was seen only a few times. V is TRBV28 and J is TRBJ1-5; D is possibly TRBD1 (6 bases). V shed 5 bases and J shed 7 bases, with 15 bases lying between them. Germline V gene data show CDR1 as MDHEN and CDR2 as SYDVKM. The CDR3 contains 14 residues. The CDR3 region is CASSRRVRGQPQHF. CDR3 coding DNA: TGTGCCAGCAGTCGCCGGGTCAGGGGACAGCCCCAGCATTTT.

Here the CDR3 DNA reads TGTGCCAGCAGCTTAGGTTCGGGACTAGGCCATTTTTCCCAGTACTTC. Translated: CASSLGSGLGHFSQYF. The chain links TRBV7-2 to TRBJ2-5; 8 positions agree with TRBD2. Germline assignment: CDR1 SGHTA and CDR2 FQGNSA. This CDR3 contains 16 residues. With 1 base clipped from V and 9 bases from J, the junction kept 13 bases outside the gene matches. The variable domain in full, completed from reference TRBV7-2 and TRBJ2-5, reads GAGVSQSPSNKVTEKGKDVELRCDPISGHTALYWYRQSLGQGLEFLIYFQGNSAPDKSGLPSDRFSAERTGGSVSTLTIQRTQQEDSAVYLCASSLGSGLGHFSQYFGPGTRLLVL.

J is TRBJ2-1 and V is TRBV19; 8 positions agree with TRBD2. With 5 bases clipped from V and 5 bases from J, the junction kept 5 bases outside the gene matches. The germline V gene has CDR1 LNHDA and CDR2 SQIVND (reference sequence). The CDR3 consists of 14 residues. CDR3 nucleotides: TGTGCCAGTAGTGCGCGGGGGGATAACAATGAGCAGTTCTTC. Its protein product is CASSARGDNNEQFF.

Points on this clone: The same CDR3 arises from other DNA sequences in this sample as well. This CDR3 reads CASGRQGMRGDGYTF. The DNA of the CDR3 is TGTGCCAGCGGAAGACAGGGGATGAGAGGGGATGGCTACACCTTC. The chain combines TRBV6-5 with TRBJ1-2; 8 bases match TRBD1. The germline CDR1 and CDR2 sequences are MNHEY and SVGAGI. V shed 8 bases, J shed 6 bases, and the junction held 14 bases outside the gene matches. The CDR3 sequence is 15 residues long.